The rows below give T cell receptor beta chains drawn from one sample of a study of beta chain features in type 1 diabetes. The data were produced by immunoSEQ multiplex PCR, yet TCRdb's version contains in-frame clones alone and is incomplete. The sample includes 900,000 or so clones, 15% to 20% of them seen just once. The sample was naive CD4+ T cells from blood. The receptors derive from a woman aged 18-29 years in good health. Each CDR3 is given with its conserved first and last residue. A D gene is named only where the DNA matches it firmly. Part of the rows lack a size; the others show once, few, many or a class for expanded clones.

V gene	D gene	J gene	clone size	CDR3 DNA	CDR3 protein
TRBV7-9	NA	TRBJ2-1	NA	TGTGCCAGCAGGAGGGACTCCTACAGCTCCTACAATGAGCAGTTCTTC	CASRRDSYSSYNEQFF
TRBV7-2	TRBD2	TRBJ2-3	NA	TGTGCCAGCAGCTTAGTAGCGGGAGGGCCAGCAGATACGCAGTATTTT	CASSLVAGGPADTQYF
TRBV2	NA	TRBJ2-3	few	TGTGCCAGCAGGGATCTTGCAGATACGCAGTATTTT	CASRDLADTQYF
TRBV6-6	TRBD2	TRBJ2-5	few	TGTGCCAGCACGGCTTTGGCGGGAGTGGAGACCCAGTACTTC	CASTALAGVETQYF
TRBV4-2	NA	TRBJ1-5	few	TGTGCCAGCAGCCAAGATTTGCAGCCCAATCAGCCCCAGCATTTT	CASSQDLQPNQPQHF
TRBV5-1	NA	TRBJ2-2	few	TGCGCCAGCAGCTTGTTGTCTATTGGCAACACCGGGGAGCTGTTTTTT	CASSLLSIGNTGELFF
TRBV18	TRBD1	TRBJ1-2	NA	TGTGCCAGCTCACCACAGGGGGCGCAGGGCTACACCTTC	CASSPQGAQGYTF
TRBV5-6	TRBD1	TRBJ2-7	NA	TGTGCCAGCAGCCCGGGACAGGGTCCCTACGAGCAGTACTTC	CASSPGQGPYEQYF
TRBV7-8	TRBD1	TRBJ1-2	few	TGTGCCAGCAGTTCGGACAGGGCCTATGGCTACACCTTC	CASSSDRAYGYTF
TRBV7-2	NA	TRBJ2-3	few	TGTGCCAGCAGCTCATACGGACAGAGCACAGATACGCAGTATTTT	CASSSYGQSTDTQYF
TRBV6-5	TRBD1	TRBJ2-7	NA	TGTGCCAGCAGTTACTCCGGGACAGGGGGGGTCTACGAGCAGTACTTC	CASSYSGTGGVYEQYF
TRBV10-3	NA	TRBJ1-1	NA	TGTGCCATCAGTGGGGTACAGGGTAGCACTGAAGCTTTCTTT	CAISGVQGSTEAFF
TRBV18	TRBD2	TRBJ2-1	NA	TGTGCCAGCTCACTGAGCGGGAGCCTATACAATGAGCAGTTCTTC	CASSLSGSLYNEQFF
TRBV9	NA	TRBJ2-7	NA	TGTGCCAGCAGCGTAGATTCGGTCTCCTACGAGCAGTACTTC	CASSVDSVSYEQYF
TRBV7-9	NA	TRBJ1-4	few	TGTGCCAGCAGCTTACAGGCGACTAATGAAAAACTGTTTTTT	CASSLQATNEKLFF
TRBV11-3	TRBD1	TRBJ2-1	NA	TGTGCCAGCGCCCGGACAGGGGAATACAATGAGCAGTTCTTC	CASARTGEYNEQFF
TRBV29-1	NA	TRBJ2-1	NA	TGCAGCTTCTCCCGCCAGACATACAATGAGCAGTTCTTC	CSFSRQTYNEQFF
TRBV5-8	TRBD1	TRBJ2-3	few	TGTGCCAGCAGCACCGGACAGGGGTGGGCAGATACGCAGTATTTT	CASSTGQGWADTQYF
TRBV6-6	TRBD2	TRBJ2-7	NA	TGTGCCAGCAACCACGCGTGGCTAGCGGCTTACGAGCAGTACTTC	CASNHAWLAAYEQYF
TRBV2	NA	TRBJ1-5	few	TGTGCCAGTTCCATTGGGAATCAGCCCCAGCATTTT	CASSIGNQPQHF
TRBV5-1	NA	TRBJ2-5	NA	TGCGCCAGCAGCTTGAACCTGGAGACCCAGTACTTC	CASSLNLETQYF